The rows below give T cell receptor beta chains drawn from one sample of a study of PD-1 blockade in classical Hodgkin lymphoma. Sequencing was performed with immunoSEQ multiplex PCR; in TCRdb, only in-frame clones are kept and a portion is missing. The sample has 30,000 or so clones; roughly 80% are singletons. The input for sequencing was peripheral blood mononuclear cells (PBMCs), taken before the fourth cycle of nivolumab. These receptors came from a human donor with classical Hodgkin lymphoma. Each CDR3 is given with its conserved first and last residue. A D gene is named only where the DNA matches it firmly. Size values are once, few and many counts, or a class for expanded clones, and some rows have none.

D,size,V,J,CDR3,DNA
NA,NA,TRBV6-5,TRBJ2-2,CASSYPGQLGTGELFF,TGTGCCAGCAGTTACCCGGGACAACTAGGGACCGGGGAGCTGTTTTTT
NA,NA,TRBV5-1,TRBJ2-3,CASSSDTDTQYF,TGCGCCAGCAGCTCCGACACAGATACGCAGTATTTT
NA,NA,TRBV5-4,TRBJ2-7,CASSLESGDSYEQYF,TGTGCCAGCAGCTTGGAGTCGGGGGACTCCTACGAGCAGTACTTC
TRBD1,NA,TRBV7-8,TRBJ1-1,CASSLQGWANTEAFF,TGTGCCAGCAGCCTACAGGGGTGGGCTAACACTGAAGCTTTCTTT
NA,NA,TRBV7-9,TRBJ2-7,CASSSRLGSYEQYF,TGTGCCAGCAGCTCGAGGCTGGGCTCCTACGAGCAGTACTTC
TRBD1,NA,TRBV7-9,TRBJ1-5,CASSPGQGNQPQHF,TGTGCCAGCAGCCCGGGACAGGGAAATCAGCCCCAGCATTTT
NA,NA,TRBV27,TRBJ1-2,CASSPPGSIYGYTF,TGTGCCAGCAGTCCACCAGGGTCTATCTATGGCTACACCTTC
NA,NA,TRBV25-1,TRBJ2-5,CASSDGFWGETQYF,TGTGCCAGCAGTGATGGGTTTTGGGGGGAGACCCAGTACTTC
NA,NA,TRBV10-3,TRBJ2-3,CAISESIRRGDTDTQYF,TGTGCCATCAGTGAGTCGATTCGGAGGGGTGACACAGATACGCAGTATTTT
NA,NA,TRBV7-3,TRBJ2-5,CASSRGVQETQYF,TGTGCCAGTAGCCGTGGGGTTCAAGAGACCCAGTACTTC
NA,once,TRBV6-5,TRBJ1-2,CASSYSYRLRAYGYTF,TGTGCCAGCAGTTACTCGTACAGGTTGAGGGCTTATGGCTACACCTTC